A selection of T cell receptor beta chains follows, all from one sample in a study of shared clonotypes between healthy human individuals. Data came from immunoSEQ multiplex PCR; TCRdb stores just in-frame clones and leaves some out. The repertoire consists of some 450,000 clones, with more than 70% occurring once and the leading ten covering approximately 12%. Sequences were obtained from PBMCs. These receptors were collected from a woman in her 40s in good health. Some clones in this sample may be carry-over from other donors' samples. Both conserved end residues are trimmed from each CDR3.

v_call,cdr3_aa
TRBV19,ASRSGALGTEAF
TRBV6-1,ASSHRENTEAF
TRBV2,ASSETEGNQPQH
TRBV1,TSSQDRGRPDTQY
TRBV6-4,ASSDLSGPTDTQY
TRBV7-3,ASSLGQFANTGELF
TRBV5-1,ASSLRRGDSSTDTQY
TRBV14,ASSQATYYGYT
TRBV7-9,ASSLWDRDSPLH
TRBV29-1,SVFKYEQY
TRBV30,AWSVRGDTQY
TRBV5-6,ASSLNGGGIGWREQF
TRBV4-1,ASSQGVDYGYT
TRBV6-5,ASREASEYNEQF
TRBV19,ASSGDREQF
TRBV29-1,SARDSSYEQY
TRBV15,ATSAGYGNTIY
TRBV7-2,ASSLGRGPSNEQF
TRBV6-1,ASSEAGRGYT
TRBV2,ASSEYRTGASNQPQH
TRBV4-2,ASSQDLAASTDTQY
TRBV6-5,ASRKTSGGYNEQF
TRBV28,ASRDSGPTYEQY
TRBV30,AWSRGPNSGANVLT
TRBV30,AWIGYVAGVHEQY
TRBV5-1,ASSSWTEPTGELF
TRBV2,ASSEQGESNEQY
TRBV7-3,ASSLDPSGNTIY
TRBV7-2,ASSVISDSGNTIY
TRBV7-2,ASSFGQGQETQY
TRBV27,ASSFGRSNYGYT
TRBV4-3,ASSQEGLAGGYEQY
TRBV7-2,ASSLSGTGDETQY
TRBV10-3,AIRQGHEQY
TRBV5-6,ASSLEMGRELAYNEQF
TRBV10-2,ASRTSGGSREQY
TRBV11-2,ASSPYIWPTNEQF
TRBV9,ASSVVALYGYT
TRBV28,ASSLQGLEEKLF
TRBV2,ASRGWKGTGELF
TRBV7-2,ASSSGQGYGYT
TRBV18,ASSPLSTSYEQY
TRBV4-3,ASSQRTGAGADTQY
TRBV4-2,ASSQDGMGLVGYEQY
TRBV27,ASSLGTSGRFEQY